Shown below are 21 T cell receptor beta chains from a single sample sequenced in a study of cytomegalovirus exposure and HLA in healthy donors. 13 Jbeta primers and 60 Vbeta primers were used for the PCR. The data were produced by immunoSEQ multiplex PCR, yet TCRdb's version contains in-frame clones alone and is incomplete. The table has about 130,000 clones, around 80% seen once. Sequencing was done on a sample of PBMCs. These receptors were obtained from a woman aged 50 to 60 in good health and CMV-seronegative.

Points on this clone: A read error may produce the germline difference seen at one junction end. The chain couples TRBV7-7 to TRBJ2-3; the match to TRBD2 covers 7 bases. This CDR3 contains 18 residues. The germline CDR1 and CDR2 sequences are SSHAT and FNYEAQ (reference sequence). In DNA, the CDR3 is TGTGCTAGCAGCTTAGCGTCGGGGGGTCCTACTAGCACAGATACGCAGTATTTT. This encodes CASSLASGGPTSTDTQYF.

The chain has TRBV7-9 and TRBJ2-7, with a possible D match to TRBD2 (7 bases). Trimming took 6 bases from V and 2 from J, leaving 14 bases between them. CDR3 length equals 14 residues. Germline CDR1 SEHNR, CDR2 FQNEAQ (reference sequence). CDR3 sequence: CASSPAGHTYEQYF. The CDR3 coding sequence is TGTGCCAGCAGTCCAGCGGGACATACCTACGAGCAGTACTTC.

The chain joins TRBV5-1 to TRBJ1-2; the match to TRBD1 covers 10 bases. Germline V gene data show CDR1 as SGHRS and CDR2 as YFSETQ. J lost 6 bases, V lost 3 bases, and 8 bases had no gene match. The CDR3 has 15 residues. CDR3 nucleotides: TGCGCCAGCAGCTCCGAAGGACAGGGGGTTGATGGCTACACCTTC. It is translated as CASSSEGQGVDGYTF. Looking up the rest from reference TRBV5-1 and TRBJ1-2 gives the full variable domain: KAGVTQTPRYLIKTRGQQVTLSCSPISGHRSVSWYQQTPGQGLQFLFEYFSETQRNKGNFPGRFSGRQFSNSRSEMNVSTLELGDSALYLCASSSEGQGVDGYTFGSGTRLTVV.

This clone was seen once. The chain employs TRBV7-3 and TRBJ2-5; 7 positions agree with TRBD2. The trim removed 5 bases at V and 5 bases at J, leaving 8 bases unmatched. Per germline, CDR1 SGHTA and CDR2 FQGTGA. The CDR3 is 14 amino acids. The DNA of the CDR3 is TGTGCCAGCAGCCCCACGGGAGGTGTTGAGACCCAGTACTTC. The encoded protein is CASSPTGGVETQYF.

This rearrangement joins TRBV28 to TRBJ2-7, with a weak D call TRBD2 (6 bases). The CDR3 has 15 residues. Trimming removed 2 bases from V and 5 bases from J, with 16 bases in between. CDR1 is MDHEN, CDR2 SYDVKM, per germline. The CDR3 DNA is TGTGCCAGCAGTTTAGGACCGGGACTGAACCACGAGCAGTACGTC. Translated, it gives CASSLGPGLNHEQYV.

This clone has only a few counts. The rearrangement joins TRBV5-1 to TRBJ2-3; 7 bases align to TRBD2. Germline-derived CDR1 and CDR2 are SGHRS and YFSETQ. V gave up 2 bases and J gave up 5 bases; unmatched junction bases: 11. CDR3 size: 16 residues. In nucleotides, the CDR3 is TGCGCCAGCAGCTTTGGAGCGGGGTGGTGGGGAGATACGCAGTATTTT. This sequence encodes CASSFGAGWWGDTQYF.

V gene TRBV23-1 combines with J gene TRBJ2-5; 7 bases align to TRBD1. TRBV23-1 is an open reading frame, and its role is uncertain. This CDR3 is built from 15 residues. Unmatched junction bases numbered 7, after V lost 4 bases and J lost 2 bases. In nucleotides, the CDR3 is TGCGCCAGCAGTCTCCGGACAGGCCTGCAAGAGACCCAGTACTTC. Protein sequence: CASSLRTGLQETQYF.

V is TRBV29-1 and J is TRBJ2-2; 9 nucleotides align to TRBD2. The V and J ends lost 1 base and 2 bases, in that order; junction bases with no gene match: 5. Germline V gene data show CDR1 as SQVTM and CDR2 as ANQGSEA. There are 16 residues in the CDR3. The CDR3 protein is CSVEVASGTNTGELFF. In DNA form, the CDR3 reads TGCAGCGTTGAAGTGGCTAGCGGGACTAACACCGGGGAGCTGTTTTTT.

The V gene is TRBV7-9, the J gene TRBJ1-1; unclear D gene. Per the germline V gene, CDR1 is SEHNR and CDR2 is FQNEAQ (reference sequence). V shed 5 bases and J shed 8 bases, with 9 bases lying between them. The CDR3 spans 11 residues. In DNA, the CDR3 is TGTGCCAGCAGCCCTCTCCGGGAAGCTTTCTTT. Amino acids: CASSPLREAFF.

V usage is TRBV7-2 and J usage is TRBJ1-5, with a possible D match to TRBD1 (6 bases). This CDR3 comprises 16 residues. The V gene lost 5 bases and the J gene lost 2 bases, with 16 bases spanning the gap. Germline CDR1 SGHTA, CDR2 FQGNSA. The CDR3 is CASSRGGGKGNQPQHF. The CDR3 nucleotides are TGTGCCAGCAGCCGAGGGGGGGGAAAGGGCAATCAGCCCCAGCATTTT.

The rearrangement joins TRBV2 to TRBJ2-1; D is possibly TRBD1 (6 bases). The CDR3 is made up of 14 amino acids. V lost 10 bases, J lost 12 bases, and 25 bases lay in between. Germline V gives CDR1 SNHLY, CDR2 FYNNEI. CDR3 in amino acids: CANGGRGRTLGQFF. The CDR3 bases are TGTGCCAACGGTGGCAGGGGACGAACTTTAGGGCAGTTCTTC.

The CDR3 is CASSLVEGLINYEQYF. CDR3 nucleotides: TGTGCCAGCAGCTTAGTGGAGGGGCTGATAAACTACGAGCAGTACTTC. The chain couples TRBV7-8 to TRBJ2-7, with D possibly matching TRBD2 (6 bases). With 1 base removed from V and 3 bases from J, the gap between germline ends came to 16 bases. The CDR3 length is 16 residues. Germline CDR1 SGHVS, CDR2 FQNEAQ.

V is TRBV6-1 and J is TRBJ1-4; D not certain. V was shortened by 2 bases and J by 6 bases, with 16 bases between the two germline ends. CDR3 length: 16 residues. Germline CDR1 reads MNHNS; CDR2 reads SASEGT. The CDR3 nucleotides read TGTGCCAGCAGTGAACAATCAGCGGTCGTATATGAAAAACTGTTTTTT. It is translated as CASSEQSAVVYEKLFF.

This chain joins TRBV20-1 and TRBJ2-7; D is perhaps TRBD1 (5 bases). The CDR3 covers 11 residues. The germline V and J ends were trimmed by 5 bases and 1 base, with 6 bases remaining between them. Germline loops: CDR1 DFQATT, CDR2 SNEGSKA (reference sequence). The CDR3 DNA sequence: TGCAGTGCTTACAGGTCCTACGAGCAGTACTTC. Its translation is CSAYRSYEQYF.

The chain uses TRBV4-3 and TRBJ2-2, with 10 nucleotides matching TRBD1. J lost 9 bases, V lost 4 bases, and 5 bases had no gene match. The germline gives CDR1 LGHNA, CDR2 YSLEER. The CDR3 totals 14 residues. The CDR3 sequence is CASSPGTGARELFF. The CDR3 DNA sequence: TGCGCCAGCAGCCCCGGGACAGGGGCCAGGGAGCTGTTTTTT.

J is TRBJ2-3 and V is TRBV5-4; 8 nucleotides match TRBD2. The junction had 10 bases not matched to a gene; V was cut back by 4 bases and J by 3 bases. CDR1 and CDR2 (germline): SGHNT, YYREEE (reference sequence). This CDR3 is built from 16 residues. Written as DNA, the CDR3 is TGTGCCAGCAGCAAAACCGGGACTAGGGCGACAGATACGCAGTATTTT. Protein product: CASSKTGTRATDTQYF.

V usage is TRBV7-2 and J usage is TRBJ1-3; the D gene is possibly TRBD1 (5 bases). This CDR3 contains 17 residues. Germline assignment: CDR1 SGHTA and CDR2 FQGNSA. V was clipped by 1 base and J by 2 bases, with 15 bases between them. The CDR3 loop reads CASSLVGPGVTGNTIYF. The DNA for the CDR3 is TGTGCCAGCAGCTTAGTAGGGCCGGGGGTAACTGGAAACACCATATATTTT.

DNA for the CDR3: TGTGCCGGTTCAGACTGGCGGGGAAGGGATACGCAGTATTTT. It codes for CAGSDWRGRDTQYF. V is TRBV10-3 and J is TRBJ2-3; D is perhaps TRBD2 (6 bases). Trimming pared 11 bases from V and 6 bases from J, leaving 21 bases between. CDR3 size: 14 residues. Looked up from germline, CDR1 is ENHRY and CDR2 is SYGVKD.

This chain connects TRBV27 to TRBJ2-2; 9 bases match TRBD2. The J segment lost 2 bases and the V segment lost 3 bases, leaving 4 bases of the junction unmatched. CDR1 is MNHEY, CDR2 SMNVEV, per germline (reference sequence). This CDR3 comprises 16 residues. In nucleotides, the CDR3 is TGTGCCAGCAGTTTTTTGCTAGCGGGAAACACCGGGGAGCTGTTTTTT. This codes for CASSFLLAGNTGELFF.

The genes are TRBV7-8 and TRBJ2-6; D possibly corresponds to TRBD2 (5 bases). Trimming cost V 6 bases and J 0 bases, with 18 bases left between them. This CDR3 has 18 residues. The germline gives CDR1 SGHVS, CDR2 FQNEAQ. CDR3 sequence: CASRDVGLASSGANVLTF. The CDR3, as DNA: TGTGCCAGCAGAGATGTCGGACTGGCTTCCTCTGGGGCCAACGTCCTGACTTTC.

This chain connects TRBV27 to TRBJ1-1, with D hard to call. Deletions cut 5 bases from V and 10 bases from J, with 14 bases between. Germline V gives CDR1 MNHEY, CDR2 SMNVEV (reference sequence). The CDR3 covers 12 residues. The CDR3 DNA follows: TGTGCCAGCAGTAGCAGGTTTGAGGGAGCTTTCTTT. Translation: CASSSRFEGAFF.